This record looks at one TCR beta chain sequence and its context. Its antigen remains unknown. The CDR3 has 15 amino acids. Looked up from germline, CDR1 is MNHEY and CDR2 is SVGAGI. J was trimmed by 8 bases and V by 1 base; bases with no gene match: 6. The PCR employed 60 Vbeta primers together with 13 Jbeta primers. This table comes from immunoSEQ multiplex PCR, and its TCRdb copy is limited to in-frame clones, with some not included. Of about 120,000 clones listed, 75% to 85% are singletons. This record comes from a study of cytomegalovirus exposure and HLA in healthy donors. Notes on the study in general: One cluster of highly shared sequence variants probably arose as a sequencing artifact. Reports indicated that the classifier achieved high specificity and sensitivity in diagnosing cytomegalovirus status.

The sequenced sample was PBMCs. The receptor was derived from a woman aged 18-29 years in good health and CMV-seropositive. This sequence joins TRBV6-5 and TRBJ1-4; 8 bases map to TRBD1. The CDR3, as DNA: TGTGCCAGCAGTTACTTACAGGGGGTTGGCGAAAAACTGTTTTTT. This translates into CASSYLQGVGEKLFF.